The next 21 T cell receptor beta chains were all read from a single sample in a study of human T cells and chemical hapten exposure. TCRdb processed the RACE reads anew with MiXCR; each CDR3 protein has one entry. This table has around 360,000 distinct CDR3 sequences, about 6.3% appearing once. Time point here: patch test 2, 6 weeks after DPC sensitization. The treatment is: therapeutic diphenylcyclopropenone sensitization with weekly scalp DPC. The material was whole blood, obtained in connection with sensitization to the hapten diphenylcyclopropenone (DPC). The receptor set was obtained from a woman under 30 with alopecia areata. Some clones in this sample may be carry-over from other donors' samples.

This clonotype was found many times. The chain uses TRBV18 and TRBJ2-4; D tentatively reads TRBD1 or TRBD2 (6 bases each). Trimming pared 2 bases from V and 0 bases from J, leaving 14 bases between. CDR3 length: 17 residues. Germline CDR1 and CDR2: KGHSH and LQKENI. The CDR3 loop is CASSPYGGELAKNIQYF. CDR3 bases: TGTGCCAGCTCACCATACGGGGGCGAGCTAGCCAAAAACATTCAGTACTTC. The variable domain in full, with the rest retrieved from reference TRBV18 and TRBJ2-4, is NAGVMQNPRHLVRRRGQEARLRCSPMKGHSHVYWYRQLPEEGLKFMVYLQKENIIDESGMPKERFSAEFPKEGPSILRIQQVVRGDSAAYFCASSPYGGELAKNIQYFGAGTRLSVL.

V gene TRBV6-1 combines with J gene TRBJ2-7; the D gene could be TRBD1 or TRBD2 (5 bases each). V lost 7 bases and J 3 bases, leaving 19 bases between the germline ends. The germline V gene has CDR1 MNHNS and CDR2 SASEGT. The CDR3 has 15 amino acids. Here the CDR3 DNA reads TGTGCCAGCAACGCCAGGGTTGGGGGTTTCTACGAGCAGTACTTC. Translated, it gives CASNARVGGFYEQYF.

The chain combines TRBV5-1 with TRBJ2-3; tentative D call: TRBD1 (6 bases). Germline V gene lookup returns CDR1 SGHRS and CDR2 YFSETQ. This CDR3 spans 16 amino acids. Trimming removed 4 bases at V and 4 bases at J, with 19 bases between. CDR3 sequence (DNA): TGCGCCAGCAGCCCGACAGGTTCCCCGGACTCAGATACGCAGTATTTT. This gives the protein CASSPTGSPDSDTQYF.

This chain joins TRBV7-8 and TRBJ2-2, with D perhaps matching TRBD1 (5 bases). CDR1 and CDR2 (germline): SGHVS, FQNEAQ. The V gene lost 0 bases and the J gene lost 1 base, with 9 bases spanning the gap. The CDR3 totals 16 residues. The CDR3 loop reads CASSLAFRGNTGELFF. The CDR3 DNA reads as TGTGCCAGCAGCTTAGCGTTTAGGGGGAACACCGGGGAGCTGTTTTTT. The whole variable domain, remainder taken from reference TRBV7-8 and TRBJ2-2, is GAGVSQSPRYKVAKRGQDVALRCDPISGHVSLFWYQQALGQGPEFLTYFQNEAQLDKSGLPSDRFFAERPEGSVSTLKIQRTQQEDSAVYLCASSLAFRGNTGELFFGEGSRLTVL.

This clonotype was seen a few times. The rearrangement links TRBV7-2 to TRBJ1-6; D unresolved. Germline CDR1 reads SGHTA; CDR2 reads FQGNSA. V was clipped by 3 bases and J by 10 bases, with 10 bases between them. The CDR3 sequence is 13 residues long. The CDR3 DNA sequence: TGTGCCAGCAGCTTGGCAGGTTGGTCACCCCTCCACTTT. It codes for CASSLAGWSPLHF.

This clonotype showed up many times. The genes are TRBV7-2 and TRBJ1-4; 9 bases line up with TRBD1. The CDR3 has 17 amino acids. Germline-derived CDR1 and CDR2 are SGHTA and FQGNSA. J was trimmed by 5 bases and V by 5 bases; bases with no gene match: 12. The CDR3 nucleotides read TGTGCCAGCAGCGGAAAGGGACAGGGTTATGGAAATGAAAAACTGTTTTTT. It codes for CASSGKGQGYGNEKLFF.

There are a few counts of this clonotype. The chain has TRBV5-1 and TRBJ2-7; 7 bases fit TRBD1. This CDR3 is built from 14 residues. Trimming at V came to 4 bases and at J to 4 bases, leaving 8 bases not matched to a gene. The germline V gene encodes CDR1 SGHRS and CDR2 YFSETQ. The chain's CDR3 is CASSDGTAVYEQYF. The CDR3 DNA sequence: TGCGCCAGCAGCGATGGGACAGCGGTTTACGAGCAGTACTTC.

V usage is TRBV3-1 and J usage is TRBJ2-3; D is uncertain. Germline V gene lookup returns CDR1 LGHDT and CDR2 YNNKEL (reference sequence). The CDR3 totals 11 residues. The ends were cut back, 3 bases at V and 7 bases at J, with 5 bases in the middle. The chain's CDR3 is CASSHVNTQYF. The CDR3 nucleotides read TGTGCCAGCAGCCACGTAAATACGCAGTATTTT.

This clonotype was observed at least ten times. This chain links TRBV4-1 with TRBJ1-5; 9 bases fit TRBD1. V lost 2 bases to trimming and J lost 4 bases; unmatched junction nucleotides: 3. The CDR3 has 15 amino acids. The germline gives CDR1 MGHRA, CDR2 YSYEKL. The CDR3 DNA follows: TGCGCCAGCAGCCAACACGGGACAGGGAATCAGCCCCAGCATTTT. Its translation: CASSQHGTGNQPQHF.

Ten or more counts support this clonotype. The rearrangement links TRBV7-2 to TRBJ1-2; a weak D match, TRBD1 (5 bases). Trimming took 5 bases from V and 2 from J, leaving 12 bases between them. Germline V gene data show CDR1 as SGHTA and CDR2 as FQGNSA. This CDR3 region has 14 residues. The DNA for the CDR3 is TGTGCCAGCAGCCCCCAATCAGGGAACTATGGCTACACCTTC. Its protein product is CASSPQSGNYGYTF. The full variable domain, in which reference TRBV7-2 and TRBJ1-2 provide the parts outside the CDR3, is GAGVSQSPSNKVTEKGKDVELRCDPISGHTALYWYRQSLGQGLEFLIYFQGNSAPDKSGLPSDRFSAERTGGSVSTLTIQRTQQEDSAVYLCASSPQSGNYGYTFGSGTRLTVV.

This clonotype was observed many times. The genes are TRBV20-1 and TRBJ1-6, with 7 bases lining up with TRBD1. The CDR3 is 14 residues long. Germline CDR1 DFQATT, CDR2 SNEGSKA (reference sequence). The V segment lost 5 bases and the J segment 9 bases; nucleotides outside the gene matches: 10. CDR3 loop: CSARTGEDTSPLHF. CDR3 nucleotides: TGCAGTGCTCGAACAGGGGAGGACACTTCACCCCTCCACTTT.

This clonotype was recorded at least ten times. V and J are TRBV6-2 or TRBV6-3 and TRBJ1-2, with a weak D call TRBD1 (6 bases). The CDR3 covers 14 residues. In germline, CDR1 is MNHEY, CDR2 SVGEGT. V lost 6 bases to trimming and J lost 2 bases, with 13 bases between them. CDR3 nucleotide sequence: TGTGCCAGCAGCCCAGGGGCCGTCAACTATGGCTACACCTTC. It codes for CASSPGAVNYGYTF.

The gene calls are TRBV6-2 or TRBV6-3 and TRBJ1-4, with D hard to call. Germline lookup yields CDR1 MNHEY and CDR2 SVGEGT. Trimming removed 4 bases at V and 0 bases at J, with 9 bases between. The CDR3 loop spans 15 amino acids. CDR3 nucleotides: TGTGCCAGCAGTTTCCTGACCGCAACTAATGAAAAACTGTTTTTT. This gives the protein CASSFLTATNEKLFF.

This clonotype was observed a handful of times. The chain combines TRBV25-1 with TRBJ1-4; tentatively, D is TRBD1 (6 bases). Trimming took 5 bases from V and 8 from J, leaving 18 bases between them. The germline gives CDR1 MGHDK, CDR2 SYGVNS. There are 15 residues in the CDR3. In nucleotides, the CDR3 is TGTGCCAGCAGTTCACGACAGGCTGAGCCCGAAAAACTGTTTTTT. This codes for CASSSRQAEPEKLFF.

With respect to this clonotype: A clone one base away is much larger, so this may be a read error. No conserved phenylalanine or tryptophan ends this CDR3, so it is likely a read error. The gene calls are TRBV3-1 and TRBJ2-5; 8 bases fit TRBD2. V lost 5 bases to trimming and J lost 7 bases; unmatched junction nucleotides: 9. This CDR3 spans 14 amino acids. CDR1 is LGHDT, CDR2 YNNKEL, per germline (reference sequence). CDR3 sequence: CASSYTSGTGTQYL. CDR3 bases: TGTGCCAGCAGCTACACTAGCGGCACGGGGACCCAGTACCTC.

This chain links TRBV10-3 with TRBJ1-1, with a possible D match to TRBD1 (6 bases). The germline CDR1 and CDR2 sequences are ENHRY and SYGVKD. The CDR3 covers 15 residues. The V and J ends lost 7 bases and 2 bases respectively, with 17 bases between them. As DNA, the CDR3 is TGTGCCATCATTGGACAGCTCGGGGGTAACACTGAAGCTTTCTTT. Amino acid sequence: CAIIGQLGGNTEAFF.

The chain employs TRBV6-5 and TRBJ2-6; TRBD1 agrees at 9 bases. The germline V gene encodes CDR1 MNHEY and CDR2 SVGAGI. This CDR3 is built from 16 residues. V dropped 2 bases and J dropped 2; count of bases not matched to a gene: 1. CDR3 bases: TGTGCCAGCAGTTACGGGGACAGGGCTGGGGCCAACGTCCTGACTTTC. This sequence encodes CASSYGDRAGANVLTF.

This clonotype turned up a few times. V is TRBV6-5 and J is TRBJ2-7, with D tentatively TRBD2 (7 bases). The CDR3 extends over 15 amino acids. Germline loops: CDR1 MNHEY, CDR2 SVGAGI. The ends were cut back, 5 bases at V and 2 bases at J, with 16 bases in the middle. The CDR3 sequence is CASSHPGAGAYEQYF. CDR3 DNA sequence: TGTGCCAGCAGTCACCCGGGGGCGGGGGCCTACGAGCAGTACTTC.

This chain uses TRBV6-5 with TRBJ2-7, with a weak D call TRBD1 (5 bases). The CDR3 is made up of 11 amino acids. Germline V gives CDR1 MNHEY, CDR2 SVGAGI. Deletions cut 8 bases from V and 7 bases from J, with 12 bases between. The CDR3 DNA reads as TGTGCCAGCGGCAGGGTTGGAGAGCAGTACTTC. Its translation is CASGRVGEQYF.

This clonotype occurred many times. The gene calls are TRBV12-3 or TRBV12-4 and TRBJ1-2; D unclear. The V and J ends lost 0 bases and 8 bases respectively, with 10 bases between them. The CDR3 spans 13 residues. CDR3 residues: CASSLAPGGGYTF. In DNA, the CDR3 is TGTGCCAGCAGTTTAGCTCCCGGTGGGGGCTACACCTTC.

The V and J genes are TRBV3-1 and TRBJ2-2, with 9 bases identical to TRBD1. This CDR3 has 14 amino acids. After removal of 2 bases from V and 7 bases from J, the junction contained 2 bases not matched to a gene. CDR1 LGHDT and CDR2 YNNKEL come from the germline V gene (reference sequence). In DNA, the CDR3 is TGTGCCAGCAGCCAAACAGGGGGCGACGGGGAGCTGTTTTTT. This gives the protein CASSQTGGDGELFF. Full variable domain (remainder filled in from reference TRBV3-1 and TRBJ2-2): DTAVSQTPKYLVTQMGNDKSIKCEQNLGHDTMYWYKQDSKKFLKIMFSYNNKELIINETVPNRFSPKSPDKAHLNLHINSLELGDSAVYFCASSQTGGDGELFFGEGSRLTVL.